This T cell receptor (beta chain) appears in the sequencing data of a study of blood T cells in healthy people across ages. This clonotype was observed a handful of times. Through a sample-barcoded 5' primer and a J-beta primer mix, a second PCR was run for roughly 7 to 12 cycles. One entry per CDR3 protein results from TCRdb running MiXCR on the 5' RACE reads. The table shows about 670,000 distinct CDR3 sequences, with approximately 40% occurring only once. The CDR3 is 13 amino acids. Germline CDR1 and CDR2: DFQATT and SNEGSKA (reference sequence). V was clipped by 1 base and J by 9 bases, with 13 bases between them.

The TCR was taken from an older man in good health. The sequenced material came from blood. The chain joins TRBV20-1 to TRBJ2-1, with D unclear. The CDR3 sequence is CSARGLEVSEQFF. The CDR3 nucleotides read TGCAGTGCTAGAGGGCTAGAGGTTTCTGAGCAGTTCTTC.